What follows are 10 T cell receptor beta chains derived from one specimen sequenced in a study of blood T cells in healthy people across ages. A second PCR, run for about 7 to 11 cycles, used a sample-barcoded 5' primer plus a J-beta primer mix. MiXCR was run by TCRdb on the 5' RACE reads, yielding one entry per CDR3 protein. The sample has 1.5 million to 2 million distinct CDR3 sequences, 28% seen once. Sequenced: blood. The receptor set was obtained from a woman aged 25-40 years in good health.

This clonotype was detected many times. The chain employs TRBV5-1 and TRBJ1-1, with no clear D. Germline CDR1 and CDR2: SGHRS and YFSETQ. The length of the CDR3 is 12 residues. Deletions cut 4 bases from V and 6 bases from J, with 10 bases between. CDR3 residues: CASSPFGAEAFF. CDR3 bases: TGCGCCAGCAGCCCCTTCGGCGCTGAAGCTTTCTTT.

This clonotype was picked up a small number of times. The chain joins TRBV10-2 to TRBJ2-2; no definite D call. Deletions cut 7 bases from V and 6 bases from J, with 9 bases between. The CDR3 runs 12 residues. The germline V gene encodes CDR1 WSHSY and CDR2 SAAADI. The CDR3 nucleotides read TGCGCCAGCATAATAATTCCCGGGGAGCTGTTTTTT. It yields the protein CASIIIPGELFF.

The table lists this clonotype with a count of one. A read error may be the cause here, since a much bigger clone is one base away. The V and J genes are TRBV7-2 and TRBJ2-1; 7 bases are shared with TRBD2. The CDR3 consists of 14 residues. In germline, CDR1 is SGHTA, CDR2 FQGNSA. The CDR3 reads CASSLRRENNEQVF. Written as DNA, the CDR3 is TGTGCCAGCAGCTTACGGCGGGAGAACAATGAGCAGGTCTTC.

The chain combines TRBV3-1 with TRBJ2-1; D gene uncertain. The CDR3 sequence is 15 residues long. Germline V gives CDR1 LGHDT, CDR2 YNNKEL (reference sequence). Trimming took off 3 bases at V and 8 bases at J, with 17 bases between the two ends. CDR3 in amino acids: CASSHGYGVGDEQFF. The CDR3 bases are TGTGCCAGCAGCCACGGCTACGGAGTCGGCGATGAGCAGTTCTTC.

This clonotype was found once. This rearrangement joins TRBV24-1 to TRBJ2-3, with D perhaps matching TRBD2 (5 bases). The ends were cut back, 5 bases at V and 9 bases at J, with 14 bases in the middle. This CDR3 comprises 13 residues. Germline CDR1 KGHDR, CDR2 SFDVKD. In nucleotides, the CDR3 is TGTGCCACCAGTGGCAGCGGCGCCAGGACGCAGTATTTT. Amino acid sequence: CATSGSGARTQYF.

Details on this clonotype: The germline gene is not matched at one end of the junction; a read error may be the cause. This rearrangement joins TRBV7-2 to TRBJ2-5, with D possibly being TRBD1 (6 bases). The germline gives CDR1 SGHTA, CDR2 FQGNSA. This CDR3 spans 15 amino acids. The CDR3 coding sequence is TGTGTCAGCAGCACCGACAGGTTCAAGCAAGAGACCCAGTACTTC. Amino acid sequence: CVSSTDRFKQETQYF.

This clonotype was detected many times. The gene calls are TRBV7-2 and TRBJ1-2, with D uncertain. V was pared by 1 base and J by 8 bases, with 11 bases between. The CDR3 consists of 13 residues. CDR1 is SGHTA, CDR2 FQGNSA, per germline. CDR3 bases: TGTGCCAGCAGCTTAGACGGCACAAAGGGCTACACCTTC. Residues: CASSLDGTKGYTF.

This clonotype was recorded a few times. The V and J genes are TRBV10-3 and TRBJ2-3, with 7 bases fitting TRBD1. Per germline, CDR1 ENHRY and CDR2 SYGVKD. This CDR3 is built from 19 residues. V lost 4 bases to trimming and J lost 4 bases; unmatched junction nucleotides: 20. Here the CDR3 DNA reads TGTGCCATCAGTGGCAACCTCGAGGGGGCCTTTGAAGCGGCAGATACGCAGTATTTT. It is translated as CAISGNLEGAFEAADTQYF.

The chain combines TRBV7-7 with TRBJ2-1, with a weak D call TRBD2 (6 bases). Germline CDR1 reads SSHAT; CDR2 reads FNYEAQ (reference sequence). V was pared by 8 bases and J by 10 bases, with 18 bases between. CDR3 size: 13 residues. The CDR3: CASGPGVAAEQFF. DNA for the CDR3: TGTGCCAGCGGCCCCGGGGTAGCGGCAGAGCAGTTCTTC.

Points on this clonotype: Just one base apart from a much larger clone, this may be a read error. CDR3 DNA: TGTGCCAGCAGCCGGGTCTTCACAGATACGCAGTATTTT. Residues: CASSRVFTDTQYF. V is TRBV7-2 and J is TRBJ2-3; D unresolved. The V gene lost 5 bases and the J gene lost 2 bases, with 8 bases spanning the gap. This CDR3 is built from 13 residues. CDR1 SGHTA and CDR2 FQGNSA come from the germline V gene. Variable domain in full (rest from reference TRBV7-2 and TRBJ2-3): GAGVSQSPSNKVTEKGKDVELRCDPISGHTALYWYRQSLGQGLEFLIYFQGNSAPDKSGLPSDRFSAERTGGSVSTLTIQRTQQEDSAVYLCASSRVFTDTQYFGPGTRLTVL.